This TCR beta chain derives from a study of post-analysis software for immune sequencing data. Study-level information: Recorded subtypes: relapsing-remitting, secondary progressive, progressive-relapsing; some patients unannotated. General study findings and limits: Same-batch samples co-clustered strongly by F measure. Compared with controls, patients showed significantly lower normalized Chao1 diversity.

TCR beta cDNA libraries included unique molecular identifiers. With roughly 0.85 to 11 million T cells as the source, roughly 0.5 million cDNA molecules resulted. TCRdb used MiXCR to reprocess the PCR reads, holding one entry per CDR3 protein. The data show around 200,000 distinct CDR3 sequences, with approximately 30% seen just once and about 3.4% held by the top ten. About this clonotype: The antigen remains undetermined.

The receptor comes from a girl between 2 and 17 years old with multiple sclerosis. Sequenced input: blood.

CDR3 sequence (DNA): TGTGCCACCTTTGAATGGGACAGAGGAAACACCATATATTTT. Encoded protein: CATFEWDRGNTIYF. This chain joins TRBV6-1 and TRBJ1-3; 7 bases are a match to TRBD1. Germline-derived CDR1 and CDR2 are MNHNS and SASEGT. This CDR3 is 14 amino acids long. With 10 bases clipped from V and 4 bases from J, the junction kept 10 bases outside the gene matches.